This TCR beta chain was recovered during a study of blood T cells in healthy people across ages (dated by TCRdb to the mid-2010s). Regarding the complete study: In model experiments, roughly one uniquely barcoded TCR beta cDNA molecule per two T cells was captured by template switching. To track age-related changes in TCR beta repertoire diversity, the study relied on deep sequencing normalized with unique cDNA molecular identifiers. The donors were divided into four age groups: young (average approximately 16 years), middle-aged (roughly 42), aged (approximately 62) and long-lived (around 87). To avoid experimental bias, donors of different ages were spread randomly across the sequencing lanes. The study analyzed two additional independent replicas of 1 million unique cDNA reads from the same blood draw for two donors, one aged 18 to 30 and one aged 80 or older. General study outcomes and caveats: There was a strong correlation between observed TCR beta diversity and the percentage of naive T cells measured by flow cytometry. Compared with the aged group, the long-lived group had more naive CD4+ T cells, fewer expanded clones and increased TCR diversity, suggesting age selection. Observed TCR beta diversity per million T cells fell roughly linearly with age, and a significant reduction was already apparent by age approximately 41. Since profiling was done on bulk unsorted PBMCs, naive and antigen-experienced compartments could not be conclusively compared. Estimates of total diversity based on one million sequenced T cells were considered lower bounds and underestimates. Because donor CMV infection status was unknown, age-related changes in expanded clonotypes were potentially confounded.

From the germline V gene, CDR1 is KGHSH and CDR2 is LQKENI. The CDR3 holds 15 amino acids from the cysteine to the phenylalanine. Left in the record is the CDR3 DNA by itself, 45 bases read in frame from the first base. Trimming at the junction amounts to 5 bases on V and 5 bases on J, and the germline ends lie 15 bases apart. Donors were around 37 systemically healthy Caucasian individuals from Russia aged roughly 6 to 90 years. Each donor gave ten milliliters of peripheral blood, collected into EDTA-treated Vacutainer tubes. Ficoll-Paque density-gradient centrifugation was used to isolate PBMCs, with at least 7 million per sample. Total RNA was extracted from PBMCs with Trizol reagent, with at least 5 micrograms obtained per sample. For every donor, an aliquot of PBMCs went through flow cytometry to measure the percentages of naive CD45RAhigh/CD27high T cells. On this clonotype: Its antigen remains unidentified. Within one base of it there is no much larger clone, and no base qualities were kept.

The method behind the library was 5' RACE. TCRdb names Illumina HiSeq 2500 as the instrument used. A second about 7 to 12 cycle PCR used a sample-barcoded 5' primer and a J-beta primer mix. A template-switch 5' adaptor carrying 12 random nucleotides introduced a unique molecular identifier onto each TCR beta cDNA molecule. Each sample yielded at least 2.5 million CDR3-containing paired-end reads. First-strand cDNA was synthesized from all RNA with the Mint cDNA synthesis kit, primed by a TRBC-specific oligonucleotide. Following uracil-DNA glycosylase treatment, all cDNA underwent a first 18-cycle PCR with the universal primers M1SS and BC2_uni_R. Under the source paper's analysis protocol: Each sample was normalized by randomly selecting 1 million high-quality reads, each carrying a distinct molecular identifier. Instead of being binned into consensus sequences, reads that shared molecular identifiers were thrown out. MiTCR, set to a Q25 quality threshold and the strictest error-elimination algorithm, was used for CDR3 identification, clonotype clustering and error correction. Lower-bound total TCR beta diversity was estimated with a nonparametric unseen species model using Euler transformation. TCRdb itself trimmed the public reads at Q25 with fastp, ran MiXCR and retained productive beta chains. Each record represents a unique CDR3 protein, reported with the most common genes and DNA among its rows. Here the V and J calls rest on TCRdb's processing, not on the authors' analysis. For this sample the table gives some 1.4 million distinct CDR3 sequences, of which 42% were detected only once. The top ten constitute 7.9% of the sample.

The chain is made from TRBV18 and TRBJ1-4, with the identity of the D gene unclear. The sequenced material came from blood. The sequence was collected from a woman under 30 in good health. The encoded CDR3 is CASSVNLGKNEKLFF. The DNA reads as follows: TGTGCCAGCTCAGTGAACCTGGGGAAAAATGAAAAACTGTTTTTT.